The sequence of this T cell receptor (beta chain) was determined in a study of T cells in Graves' hyperthyroidism and ophthalmopathy. The overall study: Peripheral blood was acquired at first diagnosis, ahead of any therapy whatsoever.

This clonotype was recorded at least ten times. Germline V CDR1 and CDR2: MDHEN, SYDVKM. The CDR3 covers 13 residues. The V end lost 3 bases, the J end lost 5 bases, and 8 bases lay between the germline ends. Patients with uncontrolled infections, other autoimmune diseases, pregnancy or lactation were excluded. Sample collection date corresponds to first hyperthyroidism diagnosis, prior to any ophthalmopathy symptoms. Researchers took RNA transcripts and amplified the TCR beta CDR3 regions from them. Using the HTBI primer set, a first-round RT-PCR was run on the TCR CDR3. TCRdb recomputed calls from the multiplex PCR reads with MiXCR, one row per CDR3 protein. The sample shows roughly 180,000 distinct CDR3 sequences, about 9.4% of them seen only once.

The clonotype was recovered from a woman aged 18-29 years with Graves' hyperthyroidism that later progressed to Graves' ophthalmopathy. The J gene is TRBJ2-1, the V gene TRBV28, with D hard to call. The sequenced sample consisted of blood. CDR3 DNA sequence: TGTGCCAGCAGTTTGGTTCATGACAATGAGCAGTTCTTC. It codes for CASSLVHDNEQFF.